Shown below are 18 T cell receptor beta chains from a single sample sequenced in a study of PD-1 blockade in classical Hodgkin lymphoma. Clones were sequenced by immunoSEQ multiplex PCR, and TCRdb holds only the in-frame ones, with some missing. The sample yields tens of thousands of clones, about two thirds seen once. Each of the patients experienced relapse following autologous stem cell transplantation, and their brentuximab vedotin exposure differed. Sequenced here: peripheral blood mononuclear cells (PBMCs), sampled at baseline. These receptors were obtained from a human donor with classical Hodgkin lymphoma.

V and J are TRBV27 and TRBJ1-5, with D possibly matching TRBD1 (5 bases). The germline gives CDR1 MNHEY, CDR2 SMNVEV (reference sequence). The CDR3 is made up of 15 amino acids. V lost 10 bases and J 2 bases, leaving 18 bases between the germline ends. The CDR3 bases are TGTGCCACTCGGGCGATAGGGGAAGGCAATCAGCCCCAGCATTTT. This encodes CATRAIGEGNQPQHF.

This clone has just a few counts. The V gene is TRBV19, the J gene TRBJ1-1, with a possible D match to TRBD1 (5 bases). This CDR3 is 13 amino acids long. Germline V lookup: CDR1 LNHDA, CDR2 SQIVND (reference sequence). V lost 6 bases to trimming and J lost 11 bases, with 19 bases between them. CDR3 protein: CASRAIGTTAAFF. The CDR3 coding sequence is TGTGCCAGTAGGGCAATAGGGACTACCGCGGCTTTCTTT.

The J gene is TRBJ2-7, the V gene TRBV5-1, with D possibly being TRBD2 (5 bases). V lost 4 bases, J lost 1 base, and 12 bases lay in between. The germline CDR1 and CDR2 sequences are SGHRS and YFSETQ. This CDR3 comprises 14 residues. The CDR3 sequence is CASSPIRGSYEQYF. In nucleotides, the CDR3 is TGCGCCAGCAGCCCAATCCGGGGATCCTACGAGCAGTACTTC.

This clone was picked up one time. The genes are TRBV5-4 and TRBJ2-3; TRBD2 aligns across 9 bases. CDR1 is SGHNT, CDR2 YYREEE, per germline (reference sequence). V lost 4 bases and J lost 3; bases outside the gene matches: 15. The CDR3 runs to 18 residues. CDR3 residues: CASSPSPGLAEGTDTQYF. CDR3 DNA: TGTGCCAGCAGCCCGAGTCCGGGACTAGCTGAGGGGACAGATACGCAGTATTTT.

The CDR3 DNA sequence: TGTGCCAGTAGTTTCTTGGACAGGGGTTATGGCTACACCTTC. This sequence encodes CASSFLDRGYGYTF. The rearrangement links TRBV19 to TRBJ1-2; 9 positions agree with TRBD1. Germline V gene lookup returns CDR1 LNHDA and CDR2 SQIVND (reference sequence). J lost 5 bases, V lost 5 bases, and 6 bases had no gene match. The CDR3 is 14 amino acids.

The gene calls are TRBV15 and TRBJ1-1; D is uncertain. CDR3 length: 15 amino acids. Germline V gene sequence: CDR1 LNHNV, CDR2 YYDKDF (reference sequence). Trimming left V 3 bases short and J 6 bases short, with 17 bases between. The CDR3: CATSRDPNSGSEAFF. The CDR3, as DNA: TGTGCCACCAGCAGGGACCCAAACTCCGGGTCTGAAGCTTTCTTT.

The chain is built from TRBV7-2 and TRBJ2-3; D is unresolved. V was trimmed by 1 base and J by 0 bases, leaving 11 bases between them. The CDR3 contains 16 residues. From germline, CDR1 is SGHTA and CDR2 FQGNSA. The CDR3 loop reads CASSLVPRSSTDTQYF. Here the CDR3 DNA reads TGTGCCAGCAGCTTAGTACCCCGCTCTAGCACAGATACGCAGTATTTT.

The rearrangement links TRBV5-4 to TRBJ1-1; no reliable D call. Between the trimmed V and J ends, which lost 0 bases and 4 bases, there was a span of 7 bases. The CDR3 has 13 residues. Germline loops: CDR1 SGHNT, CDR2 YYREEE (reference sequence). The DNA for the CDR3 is TGTGCCAGCAGCTTGGCGGCGACCACTGAAGCTTTCTTT. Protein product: CASSLAATTEAFF.

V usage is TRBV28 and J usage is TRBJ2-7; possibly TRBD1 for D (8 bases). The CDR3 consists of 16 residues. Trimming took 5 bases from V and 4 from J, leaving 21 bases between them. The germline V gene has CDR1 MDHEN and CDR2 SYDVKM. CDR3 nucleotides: TGTGCCAGCAGTGAAGCGGGACAGGCCTCGTATTACGAGCAGTACGTC. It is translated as CASSEAGQASYYEQYV.

CDR3 sequence (DNA): TGTGCCAGCTCACCAGGACAGGGAACAGATACGCAGTATTTT. Translating it yields CASSPGQGTDTQYF. The rearrangement uses TRBV18 and TRBJ2-3, with TRBD1 identical over 8 bases. Looked up from germline, CDR1 is KGHSH and CDR2 is LQKENI. This CDR3 has 14 residues. J lost 3 bases, V lost 2 bases, and 1 base had no gene match.

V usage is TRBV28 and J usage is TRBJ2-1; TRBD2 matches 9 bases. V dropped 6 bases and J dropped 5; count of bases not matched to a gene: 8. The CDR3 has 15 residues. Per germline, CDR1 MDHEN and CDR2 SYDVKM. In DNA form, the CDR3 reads TGTGCCAGCAGCCCTGCTAGCGGGGTACACAATGAGCAGTTCTTC. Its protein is CASSPASGVHNEQFF.

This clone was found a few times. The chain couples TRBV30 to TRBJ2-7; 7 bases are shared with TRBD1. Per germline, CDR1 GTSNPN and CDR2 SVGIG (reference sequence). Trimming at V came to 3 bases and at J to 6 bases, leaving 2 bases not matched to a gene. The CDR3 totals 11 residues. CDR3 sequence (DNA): TGTGCCTGGAGGTCAGGGGGCGAGCAGTACTTC. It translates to CAWRSGGEQYF.

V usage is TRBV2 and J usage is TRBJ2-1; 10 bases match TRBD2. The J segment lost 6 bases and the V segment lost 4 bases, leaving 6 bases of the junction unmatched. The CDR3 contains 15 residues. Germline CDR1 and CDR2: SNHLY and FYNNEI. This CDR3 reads CASSVRTSGGNEQFF. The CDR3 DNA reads TGTGCCAGCAGTGTGAGGACTAGCGGAGGCAATGAGCAGTTCTTC.

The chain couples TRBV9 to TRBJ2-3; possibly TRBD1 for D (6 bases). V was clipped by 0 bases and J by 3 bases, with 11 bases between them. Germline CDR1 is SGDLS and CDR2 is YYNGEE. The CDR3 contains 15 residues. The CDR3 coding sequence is TGTGCCAGCAGCGTAGAGGGGGAGAGGACAGATACGCAGTATTTT. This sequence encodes CASSVEGERTDTQYF.

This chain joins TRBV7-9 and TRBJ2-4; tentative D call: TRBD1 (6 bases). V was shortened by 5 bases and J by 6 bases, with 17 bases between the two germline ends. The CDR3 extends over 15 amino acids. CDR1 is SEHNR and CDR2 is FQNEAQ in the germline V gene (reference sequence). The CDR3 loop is CASSPAGRGGNIQYF. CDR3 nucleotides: TGTGCCAGCAGCCCGGCAGGGAGAGGGGGAAACATTCAGTACTTC.

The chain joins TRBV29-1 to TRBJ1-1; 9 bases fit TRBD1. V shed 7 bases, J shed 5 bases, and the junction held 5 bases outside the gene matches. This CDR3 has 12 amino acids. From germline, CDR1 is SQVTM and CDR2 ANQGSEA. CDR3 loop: CSGGDRGTEAFF. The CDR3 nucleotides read TGCAGCGGAGGCGACAGGGGGACTGAAGCTTTCTTT. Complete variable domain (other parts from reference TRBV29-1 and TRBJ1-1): SAVISQKPSRDICQRGTSLTIQCQVDSQVTMMFWYRQQPGQSLTLIATANQGSEATYESGFVIDKFPISRPNLTFSTLTVSNMSPEDSSIYLCSGGDRGTEAFFGQGTRLTVV.

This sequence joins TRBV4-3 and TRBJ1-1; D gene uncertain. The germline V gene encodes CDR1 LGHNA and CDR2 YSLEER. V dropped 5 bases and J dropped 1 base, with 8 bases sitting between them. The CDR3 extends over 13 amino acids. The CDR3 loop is CASSLDPNTEAFF. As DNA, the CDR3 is TGCGCCAGCAGCTTGGACCCGAACACTGAAGCTTTCTTT.

The CDR3 region is CASGLVKGNHGYTF. The DNA for the CDR3 is TGTGCTAGTGGTTTGGTAAAGGGTAATCATGGCTACACCTTC. The V gene is TRBV12-5, the J gene TRBJ1-2; D is undetermined. Germline values: CDR1 LGHNT, CDR2 FRNRAP. V was trimmed by 0 bases and J by 6 bases, leaving 11 bases between them. The CDR3 loop spans 14 amino acids.